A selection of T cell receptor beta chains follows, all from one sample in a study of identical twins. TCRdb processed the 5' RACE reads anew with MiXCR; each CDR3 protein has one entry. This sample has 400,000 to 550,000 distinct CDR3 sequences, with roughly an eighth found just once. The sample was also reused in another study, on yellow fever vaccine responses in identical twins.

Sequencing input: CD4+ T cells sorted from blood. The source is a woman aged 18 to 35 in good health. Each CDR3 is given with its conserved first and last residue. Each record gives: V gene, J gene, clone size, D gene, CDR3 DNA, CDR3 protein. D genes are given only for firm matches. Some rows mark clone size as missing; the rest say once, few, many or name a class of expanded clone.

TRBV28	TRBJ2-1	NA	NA	TGTGCCAGCAGGACCCTCTACAATGAGCAGTTCTTC	CASRTLYNEQFF
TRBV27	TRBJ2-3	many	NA	TGTGCCAGCAAGGCGGGAAACGTCCCAGATACGCAGTATTTT	CASKAGNVPDTQYF
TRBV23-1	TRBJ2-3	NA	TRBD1	TGCGCCAGCCCTCCCCGCACGTTCCGGGACAGGGCGAAAGGCGATACGCAGTATTTT	CASPPRTFRDRAKGDTQYF
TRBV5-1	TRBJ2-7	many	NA	TGCGCCAGCAGCTTGCTGGGTTGGGAGCAGTACTTC	CASSLLGWEQYF
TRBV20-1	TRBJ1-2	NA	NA	TGCAGTGCTAGAGTCACAGGGAGAGTATTAGGCTATGGCTACACCTTC	CSARVTGRVLGYGYTF
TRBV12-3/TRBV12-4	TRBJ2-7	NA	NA	TGTGCCAGCAGTTTAGAGTTTCTCGGGCAGTACTTC	CASSLEFLGQYF
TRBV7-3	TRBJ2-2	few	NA	TGTGCCAGCAGCTTAAATCCAGGGAACACCGGGGAGCTGTTTTTT	CASSLNPGNTGELFF
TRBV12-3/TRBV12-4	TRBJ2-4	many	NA	TGTGCCAGCAGTTTAGGCCGAGCCAAAAACATTCAGTACTTC	CASSLGRAKNIQYF
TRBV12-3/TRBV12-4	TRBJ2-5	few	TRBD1	TGTGCCAGCAGTTTCGGCAGGGGGTTGGGAGAGACCCAGTACTTC	CASSFGRGLGETQYF
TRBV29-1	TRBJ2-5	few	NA	TGCAGCGTAATACAGGGTCCCCAAGAGACCCAGTACTTC	CSVIQGPQETQYF
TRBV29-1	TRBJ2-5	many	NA	TGCAGCGTTGAAATCTGGGGGGAGACCCAGTACTTC	CSVEIWGETQYF
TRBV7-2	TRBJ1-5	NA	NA	TGTGCCAGCAGCAAACAAGATCGGACGGGGCAGCCCCAGCATTTT	CASSKQDRTGQPQHF
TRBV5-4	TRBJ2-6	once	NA	TGTGCCAGCAGCTTGGGGGGCGTCTCCCTCTCTGGGGCCAACGTCCTGACTTTC	CASSLGGVSLSGANVLTF
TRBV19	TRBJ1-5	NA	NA	TGTGCCAGTAAGAGAGGGGTCCCCAATCAGCCCCAGCATTTT	CASKRGVPNQPQHF
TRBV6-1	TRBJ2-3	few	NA	TGTGCCAGCAGCTCCGGGACCCTAAAGGATACGCAGTATTTT	CASSSGTLKDTQYF
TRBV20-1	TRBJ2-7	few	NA	TGCAGTGCTAGGGGACCTAATACCTACGAGCAGTACTTC	CSARGPNTYEQYF
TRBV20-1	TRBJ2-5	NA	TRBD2	TGCAGTGCTTTTTCACTAGGACTAGCGGGGGGACAAGAGACCCAGTACTTC	CSAFSLGLAGGQETQYF
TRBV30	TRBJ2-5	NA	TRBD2	TGTGCCTGGAGTCCCGGGAGCGGGACAGAGACCCAGTACTTC	CAWSPGSGTETQYF
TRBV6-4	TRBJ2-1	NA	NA	TGTGCCAGCACCGACAGGTACAGCTTTTCCTACAATGAGCAGTTCTTC	CASTDRYSFSYNEQFF
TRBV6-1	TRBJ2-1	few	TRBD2	TGTGCCAGCAGGATGGTTTTTGCGGGAGGGTACAATGAGCAGTTCTTC	CASRMVFAGGYNEQFF
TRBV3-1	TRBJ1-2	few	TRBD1	TGTGCCAGCACCTGGACAGGGCGGGAAGGCTACACCTTC	CASTWTGREGYTF
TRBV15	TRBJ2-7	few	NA	TGTGCCACCAGCAGAGATTCTGGCATAGCGCCCGAGCAGTACTTC	CATSRDSGIAPEQYF
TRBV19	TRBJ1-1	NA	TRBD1	TGTGCCAGTAGACGACAGGGGACTCTGGGCACTGAAGCTTTCTTT	CASRRQGTLGTEAFF